What follows are 7 T cell receptor beta chains derived from one specimen sequenced in a study of T cell responses to AZD1222 COVID-19 vaccine. Repertoires were generated with immunoSEQ multiplex PCR, while TCRdb's copy carries only in-frame clones and drops some. This table has around 140,000 clones, over 75% appearing once. The starting material was peripheral blood, obtained on day 0 of AZD1222 vaccination. Every receptor here comes from an adult in good health.

The J gene is TRBJ1-1, the V gene TRBV6-5, with 9 bases identical to TRBD1. V was pared by 7 bases and J by 11 bases, with 8 bases of the junction left unmatched. The germline CDR1 and CDR2 sequences are MNHEY and SVGAGI. The CDR3 sequence is 12 residues long. CDR3 DNA sequence: TGTGCCAGCATATGGACAGGGGTAGGTGCTTTCTTT. Translated, it gives CASIWTGVGAFF.

This chain links TRBV18 with TRBJ1-2; D not certain. The CDR3 length is 17 residues. V lost 0 bases and J 0 bases, leaving 14 bases between the germline ends. The V gene's germline CDR1 is KGHSH and CDR2 LQKENI. CDR3 coding DNA: TGTGCCAGCTCACCACCTGCGCTGGGGAATGCTAACTATGGCTACACCTTC. It is translated as CASSPPALGNANYGYTF.

This clone was counted at least ten times. This rearrangement joins TRBV6-5 to TRBJ1-1; D might be TRBD1 (5 bases). The CDR3 is made up of 14 amino acids. V was shortened by 5 bases and J by 7 bases, with 17 bases between the two germline ends. Germline CDR1 is MNHEY and CDR2 is SVGAGI. The CDR3 bases are TGTGCCAGCAGTCCTCAAGACGACAGCTTTGAAGCTTTCTTT. Amino acids: CASSPQDDSFEAFF.

The chain combines TRBV7-8 with TRBJ1-2; no clear D. The CDR3 covers 14 residues. The V and J ends lost 2 bases and 1 base respectively, with 8 bases between them. Germline V gene lookup returns CDR1 SGHVS and CDR2 FQNEAQ. This CDR3 reads CASSLRLNNYGYTF. In nucleotides, the CDR3 is TGTGCCAGCAGCTTAAGGCTGAATAACTATGGCTACACCTTC. Based on the CDR3 plus reference TRBV7-8 and TRBJ1-2, the full variable domain is GAGVSQSPRYKVAKRGQDVALRCDPISGHVSLFWYQQALGQGPEFLTYFQNEAQLDKSGLPSDRFFAERPEGSVSTLKIQRTQQEDSAVYLCASSLRLNNYGYTFGSGTRLTVV.

This chain links TRBV30 with TRBJ1-2; no definite D call. This CDR3 spans 11 amino acids. Germline CDR1 and CDR2: GTSNPN and SVGIG (reference sequence). V was cut by 0 bases and J by 7 bases, with 6 bases left in between. DNA of the CDR3: TGTGCCTGGAGTGTACACGGTGGCTACACCTTC. As protein: CAWSVHGGYTF.

This clone was seen once. The V and J genes are TRBV20-1 and TRBJ1-2; no definite D call. The V end lost 3 bases, the J end lost 4 bases, and 6 bases lay between the germline ends. The CDR3 covers 11 residues. Germline values: CDR1 DFQATT, CDR2 SNEGSKA (reference sequence). The CDR3 is CSASGSYGYTF. In DNA, the CDR3 is TGCAGTGCTAGTGGTAGCTATGGCTACACCTTC.

This sequence joins TRBV7-2 and TRBJ2-1; D is possibly TRBD1 or TRBD2 (5 bases each). With 0 bases removed from V and 9 bases from J, the gap between germline ends came to 12 bases. CDR3 length: 14 amino acids. The germline CDR1 and CDR2 sequences are SGHTA and FQGNSA. The CDR3 reads CASSLASSRVEQFF. The CDR3 coding sequence is TGTGCCAGCAGCTTAGCGTCTAGCAGGGTTGAGCAGTTCTTC.